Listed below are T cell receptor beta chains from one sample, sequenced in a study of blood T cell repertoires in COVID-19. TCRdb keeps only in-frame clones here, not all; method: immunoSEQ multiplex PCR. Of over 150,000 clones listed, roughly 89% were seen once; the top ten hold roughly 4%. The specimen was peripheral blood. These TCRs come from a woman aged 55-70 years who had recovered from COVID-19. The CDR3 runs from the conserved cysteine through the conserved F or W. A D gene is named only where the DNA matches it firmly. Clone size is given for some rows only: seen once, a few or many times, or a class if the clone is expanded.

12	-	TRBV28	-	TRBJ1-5	CASSSNGQPQHF	TGTGCCAGCAGTAGTAACGGTCAGCCCCAGCATTTT
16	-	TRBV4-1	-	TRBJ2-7	CASSQAVAGLRREQYF	TGCGCCAGCAGCCAAGCGGTTGCCGGACTACGTCGCGAGCAGTACTTC
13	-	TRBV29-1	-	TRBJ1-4	CSVGYREDEKLFF	TGCAGCGTTGGATACCGGGAGGATGAAAAACTGTTTTTT
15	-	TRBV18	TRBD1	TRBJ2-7	CASSSQQGAHDEQYF	TGTGCCAGCTCCTCACAACAGGGGGCCCATGACGAGCAGTACTTC
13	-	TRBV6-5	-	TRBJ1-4	CASSYPGGEKLFF	TGTGCCAGCAGTTACCCGGGAGGGGAAAAACTGTTTTTT
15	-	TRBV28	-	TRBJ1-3	CASSSTSLGGIKGHF	TGTGCCAGCAGTTCAACCTCACTGGGGGGTATCAAGGGTCATTTT
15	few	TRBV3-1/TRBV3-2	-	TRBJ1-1	CASSQEKGGAEKAFF	TGTGCCAGCAGCCAAGAAAAGGGCGGGGCAGAGAAAGCTTTCTTT
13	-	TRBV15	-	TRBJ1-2	CATSNRDRDGYTF	TGTGCCACCAGCAACAGAGACAGAGACGGCTACACCTTC
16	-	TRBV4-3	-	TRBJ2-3	CASSQEGSESTDTQYF	TGCGCCAGCAGCCAAGAAGGCAGCGAAAGCACAGATACGCAGTATTTT
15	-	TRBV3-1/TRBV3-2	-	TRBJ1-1	CASSQTISGNTEAFF	TGTGCCAGCAGCCAAACAATATCTGGGAACACTGAAGCTTTCTTT
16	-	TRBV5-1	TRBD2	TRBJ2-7	CASSFLTGTSGYEQYF	TGCGCCAGCAGCTTCCTGACCGGGACTAGCGGCTACGAGCAGTACTTC
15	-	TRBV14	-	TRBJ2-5	CASSQDFGGKETQYF	TGTGCCAGCAGCCAAGACTTTGGCGGTAAAGAGACCCAGTACTTC
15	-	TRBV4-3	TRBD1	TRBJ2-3	CASSQGTGGLDTQYF	TGCGCCAGCAGCCAAGGAACAGGGGGCCTAGATACGCAGTATTTT
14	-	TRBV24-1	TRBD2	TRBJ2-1	CATSDSLAGGLRFF	TGTGCCACCAGTGATTCTCTAGCGGGGGGGCTTCGGTTCTTC
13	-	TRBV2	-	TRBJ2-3	CVVQGSSTDTQYF	TGTGTCGTACAGGGTAGCAGCACAGATACGCAGTATTTT
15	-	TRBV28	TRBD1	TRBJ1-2	CASSLGTGRNYGYTF	TGTGCCAGCAGTTTAGGGACAGGGCGCAACTATGGCTACACCTTC
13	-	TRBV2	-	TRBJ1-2	CASSVDRTQGYTF	TGTGCCAGCAGTGTAGACAGGACCCAAGGCTACACCTTC